This T cell receptor beta chain was documented in a study of blood T cell repertoires in COVID-19. Study-wide background: Acute and convalescent COVID-19 specimens originated in the United States, Italy and Spain. PBMCs, B-cell-depleted T cells, or T cells were the source of the cDNA or gDNA that made up the material.

The CDR3 has 13 amino acids. Germline values: CDR1 LGHNA, CDR2 YSLEER. Trimming left V 0 bases short and J 10 bases short, with 10 bases between. Original data processing: It was from reference gene primer amplification that nucleated cell counts were estimated. The data were produced by immunoSEQ multiplex PCR, yet TCRdb's version contains in-frame clones alone and is incomplete. V and J calls and clone size are those listed in that table; D and trimming were worked out from the DNA. This sample carries some 150,000 clones, about 87% of them seen once, and the ten largest clones take roughly 37%. The specimen sequenced was peripheral blood. V and J are TRBV4-3 and TRBJ2-1; D remains unclear. The TCR sequence derives from a man over 45 who had recovered from COVID-19. The CDR3 sequence is CASSQDLAGEQFF. The CDR3 DNA reads as TGCGCCAGCAGCCAAGATTTGGCAGGCGAGCAGTTCTTC.